The next 14 T cell receptor beta chains were all read from a single sample in a study of T cell clonality in common variable immunodeficiency (dated by TCRdb to between 2015 and 2016). The method behind the library was the immunoSEQ multiplex PCR assay. The clones in this table, taken by TCRdb from immuneACCESS, are in-frame only. Not every clone is retained; where verified, under half of the shortfall comes from an unresolved V gene, and the cause of the rest is unknown. The sample has fewer than 55,000 clones on record, with no singletons. The top ten clones comprise around 2% of the sample. The sequenced sample was peripheral blood mononuclear cells. The receptor set was obtained from a person aged 18 to 70 in good health.

The CDR3 sequence: CASSRLSGYEQYF. The CDR3 DNA, read in part, is TGCGCCAGCAGCCGACTCAGCGGCTACGAG. This rearrangement joins TRBV5-1 to TRBJ2-7, with a tentative D call TRBD2 (5 bases). Read data end 3 residues before the CDR3 end; the end is taken from the germline J gene. The CDR3 runs to 13 residues. Trimming stripped 4 bases from V and 3 bases from J, with 11 bases between. CDR1 and CDR2 (germline): SGHRS, YFSETQ.

This clone was seen repeatedly, ten times or more. Sequencing ends 3 residues short of the CDR3 end; the germline J gene provides the rest. The chain joins TRBV30 to TRBJ1-4; TRBD1 aligns across 7 bases. J lost 0 bases, V lost 8 bases, and 9 bases had no gene match. This CDR3 has 15 amino acids. CDR1 is GTSNPN and CDR2 is SVGIG in the germline V gene (reference sequence). Here the CDR3 reads CAGTGTAATNEKLFF. CDR3 DNA, as far as it was read: TGTGCCGGGACCGGGACAGCTGCAACTAATGAAAAA. The full variable domain, in which reference TRBV30 and TRBJ1-4 provide the parts outside the CDR3, is SQTIHQWPATLVQPVGSPLSLECTVEGTSNPNLYWYRQAAGRGLQLLFYSVGIGQISSEVPQNLSASRPQDRQFILSSKKLLLSDSGFYLCAGTGTAATNEKLFFGSGTQLSVL.

This clone was detected only a few times. The read finishes 3 residues shy of the CDR3 end, and the germline J gene is used to complete it. This sequence joins TRBV5-1 and TRBJ2-5; 7 bases line up with TRBD1. J gave up 2 bases and V 1 base, and 5 bases lay outside the gene matches. CDR3 size: 15 residues. Germline CDR1 and CDR2: SGHRS and YFSETQ. Partial CDR3 DNA: TGCGCCAGCAGCTTGCAGACAGGGCAACAAGAGACC. Amino acids: CASSLQTGQQET. The full-length CDR3 reads as CASSLQTGQQETQYF.

With respect to this clone: The CDR3 extends 3 residues past the end of the read, so its final part is completed from the germline J gene. This chain links TRBV7-9 with TRBJ1-3, with D unresolved. CDR1 and CDR2 from the germline V gene are SEHNR and FQNEAQ (reference sequence). The CDR3 totals 14 residues. Trimming left V 5 bases short and J 1 base short, with 9 bases between. CDR3: CASSTTTSGNTIYF. CDR3 DNA, as far as it was read: TGTGCCAGCAGCACCACCACTTCTGGAAACACC.

This clone was found a few times. One end of the junction varies from germline; a read error may be responsible. The identical CDR3 is also encoded by other nucleotide sequences in the sample. CDR3 sequence: CASSLDSGSGNTIYF. Partial CDR3 DNA: TGTGCCAGCAGCTTGGACAGTGGCTCTGGAAACACT. The chain joins TRBV13 to TRBJ1-3; a possible D gene is TRBD1 (6 bases). The CDR3 end lies 3 residues beyond the end of the read and is filled in from the germline J gene. The CDR3 spans 15 residues. Per the germline V gene, CDR1 is PRHDT and CDR2 is FYEKMQ (reference sequence). The full variable domain, completed using reference TRBV13 and TRBJ1-3, is AAGVIQSPRHLIKEKRETATLKCYPIPRHDTVYWYQQGPGQDPQFLISFYEKMQSDKGSIPDRFSAQQFSDYHSELNMSSLELGDSALYFCASSLDSGSGNTIYFGEGSWLTVV.

The table lists this clone with many counts. The read stops 3 residues short of the end of the CDR3; the missing end is completed from the germline J gene. The chain uses TRBV30 and TRBJ2-5, with 11 bases fitting TRBD1. This CDR3 region has 14 residues. Losses at the gene ends were 0 bases for V and 4 bases for J; bases not matched to a gene: 1. The germline CDR1 and CDR2 sequences are GTSNPN and SVGIG (reference sequence). The DNA read from the CDR3 is TGTGCCTGGAGTGTAGGGACAGGGGGAGAGACC. It yields the protein CAWSVGTGGET. In full, the CDR3 reads CAWSVGTGGETQYF.

This clone was recorded a few times. Read sequence stops 3 residues before the CDR3 end, and the germline J gene provides the missing end. This chain connects TRBV11-3 to TRBJ2-5, with D tentatively TRBD1 (5 bases). The V gene lost 5 bases and the J gene lost 2 bases, with 12 bases spanning the gap. Germline CDR1 reads SGHNT; CDR2 reads YENEEA. CDR3 length: 14 amino acids. The CDR3 DNA, read in part, is TGTGCCAGCAGCGGCCAGGGCCAGCAAGAGACC. Translation gives CASSGQGQQET. In full, the CDR3 is CASSGQGQQETQYF.

In this sample, this clone turned up many times. The observed sequence ends 3 residues before the CDR3 terminus, with the missing tail filled in from the germline J gene. This chain joins TRBV20-1 and TRBJ2-1; D remains ambiguous. Trimming cost V 2 bases and J 4 bases, with 9 bases left between them. The CDR3 totals 13 residues. Germline V gives CDR1 DFQATT, CDR2 SNEGSKA (reference sequence). CDR3 bases read: TGCAGTGCTAGATCCCCGGGTTACAATGAG. It is translated as CSARSPGYNE. The whole CDR3 protein is CSARSPGYNEQFF.

This clone was seen many times. The read is 3 residues too short to cover the CDR3 end, so that end is filled in from the germline J gene. This rearrangement joins TRBV19 to TRBJ2-2, with D possibly matching TRBD1 (6 bases). CDR3 length: 16 amino acids. Germline V lookup: CDR1 LNHDA, CDR2 SQIVND (reference sequence). Trimming shortened V by 3 bases and J by 0 bases, and 11 bases separated the two germline ends. The CDR3 here is CASSIYGTPNTGELFF. The CDR3 DNA, read in part, is TGTGCCAGTAGTATTTACGGGACACCGAACACCGGGGAG.

This clone was found a few times. The CDR3 extends 3 residues past the end of the read, so its final part is completed from the germline J gene. V and J are TRBV18 and TRBJ2-3, with a possible D match to TRBD1 (6 bases). This CDR3 is 13 amino acids long. Germline lookup yields CDR1 KGHSH and CDR2 LQKENI. Here the CDR3 reads CASSPGQQETQYF. The covered CDR3 bases are TGTGCCAGCTCACCGGGACAACAAGAGACG.

This clone was counted only a few times. The read falls 3 residues short of the CDR3 end, and the missing part is taken from the germline J gene. The gene calls are TRBV6-2 or TRBV6-3 and TRBJ1-2; the D gene is possibly TRBD1 (6 bases). CDR1 is MNHEY and CDR2 is SVGEGT in the germline V gene. The CDR3 loop spans 14 amino acids. The CDR3 reads CASSPYRQAPSYTF. The DNA read from the CDR3 is TGTGCCAGCAGTCCGTACCGACAGGCCCCCTCT.

A few counts support this clone. The read terminates 3 residues before the CDR3 end, so the remaining end is supplied by the germline J gene. The chain carries TRBV11-2 and TRBJ1-3; 9 bases align to TRBD1. Germline lookup yields CDR1 SGHAT and CDR2 FQNNGV. The CDR3 has 14 residues. CDR3 residues: CASSLRATGGTIYF. CDR3 DNA (partial): TGTGCCAGCAGCTTACGTGCGACAGGGGGTACC.

This clone was detected only a few times. From the germline J gene comes the end of the CDR3, since the read stops 3 residues before it. The chain uses TRBV7-8 and TRBJ1-1; D is uncertain. The CDR3 sequence is 12 residues long. The germline gives CDR1 SGHVS, CDR2 FQNEAQ. The CDR3 loop is CASSLGYSYAFF. The sequenced CDR3 bases are TGTGCCAGCAGCTTAGGTTACAGTTAT.

This clone has a count of ten or more. The read ends 3 residues before the CDR3 terminus; that terminus is restored from the germline J gene. The V call is TRBV5-1, the J call TRBJ1-5; D possibly corresponds to TRBD1 (5 bases). This CDR3 region has 15 residues. Per germline, CDR1 SGHRS and CDR2 YFSETQ. Deletions cut 0 bases from V and 6 bases from J, with 13 bases between. CDR3 sequence reads: CASSLGPGSGQPQHF. CDR3 bases read: TGCGCCAGCAGCTTGGGGCCAGGGAGTGGTCAGCCC.